The 11 T cell receptor beta chains listed next were all sequenced from one sample in a study of regulatory T cells in long-lasting Graves disease (dated by TCRdb to the early 2020s). Libraries were built with multiplex PCR. Sequencing took place on an Illumina HiSeq 4000. iRepertoire HTBI primers and Arm-PCR amplification of CDR3 regions were used to construct TCR beta libraries. Using fastp trimming at Q25 and MiXCR clonotype assembly, TCRdb reanalyzed the public sequencing data and kept in-frame beta chains. Records with the same CDR3 protein are collapsed into one entry carrying the most frequent genes and DNA. The sample contains roughly 500,000 distinct CDR3 sequences, approximately 12% of them found a single time. Roughly 8.2% of the sample lies in the top ten. Reading the label with the study, this specimen's time point is: newly diagnosed GD, antithyroid drugs for less than 3 months. For both TCR sequencing and RNA sequencing, RNA was extracted from PBMCs using TRIzol.

These same data were also listed under a study on T cells in Graves' hyperthyroidism and ophthalmopathy.

This specimen was peripheral blood mononuclear cells (PBMCs), taken at new diagnosis, from a patient treated with antithyroid drugs. The receptor set was obtained from a woman aged 30 to 39 with Graves disease. Donor details come from another sample of the same person, matched by shared clones.

The chain carries TRBV20-1 and TRBJ2-2; D may match TRBD1 or TRBD2 (5 bases each). The CDR3 has 15 amino acids. Germline CDR1 is DFQATT and CDR2 is SNEGSKA (reference sequence). The germline V and J ends were trimmed by 0 bases and 3 bases, with 11 bases remaining between them. The CDR3 here is CSARDFGGYTGELFF. The CDR3 DNA reads TGCAGTGCTAGAGATTTTGGGGGTTACACCGGGGAGCTGTTTTTT.

The rearrangement uses TRBV15 and TRBJ1-6; D uncertain. In germline, CDR1 is LNHNV, CDR2 YYDKDF (reference sequence). The CDR3 runs to 14 residues. V was trimmed by 0 bases and J by 5 bases, leaving 5 bases between them. The CDR3 sequence is CATSRDPDNSPLHF. CDR3 nucleotides: TGTGCCACCAGCAGAGATCCGGATAATTCACCCCTCCACTTT.

This clonotype was seen a handful of times. CDR3: CASSLRAGGGEQFF. For the CDR3, the DNA is TGTGCCAGCAGTTTAAGAGCGGGAGGGGGTGAGCAGTTCTTC. The rearrangement links TRBV28 to TRBJ2-1; 10 bases are a match to TRBD2. V lost 2 bases to trimming and J lost 9 bases; unmatched junction nucleotides: 4. Per germline, CDR1 MDHEN and CDR2 SYDVKM. The CDR3 consists of 14 residues.

The sample holds many counts of this clonotype. The chain is built from TRBV15 and TRBJ1-1; D gene uncertain. The V end lost 3 bases, the J end lost 2 bases, and 7 bases lay between the germline ends. This CDR3 region has 13 residues. Per the germline V gene, CDR1 is LNHNV and CDR2 is YYDKDF (reference sequence). The CDR3 region is CATSSWVNTEAFF. The CDR3 nucleotides are TGTGCCACCAGCAGCTGGGTTAACACTGAAGCTTTCTTT.

This clonotype was picked up many times. The rearrangement joins TRBV7-2 to TRBJ1-2, with D possibly matching TRBD1 (5 bases). CDR3 length equals 19 residues. The ends were cut back, 3 bases at V and 6 bases at J, with 29 bases in the middle. Germline V gene lookup returns CDR1 SGHTA and CDR2 FQGNSA. The CDR3 sequence is CASSFTPATLSWGVDGYTF. The CDR3 nucleotides are TGTGCCAGCAGCTTTACCCCCGCTACGCTAAGCTGGGGGGTGGATGGCTACACCTTC.

This clonotype was found a few times. This chain links TRBV24-1 with TRBJ2-1; 9 bases align to TRBD2. The CDR3 has 16 amino acids. Germline V CDR1 and CDR2: KGHDR, SFDVKD. V shed 5 bases and J 5 bases; nucleotides not matched to a gene: 9. This chain's CDR3 is CATSGLAGEGNNEQFF. CDR3 nucleotide sequence: TGTGCCACCAGTGGCTTAGCGGGAGAGGGCAACAATGAGCAGTTCTTC.

This clonotype was counted many times. The chain employs TRBV7-9 and TRBJ2-5, with 7 bases identical to TRBD1. V was pared by 5 bases and J by 1 base, with 7 bases of the junction left unmatched. The CDR3 contains 15 residues. Germline CDR1 is SEHNR and CDR2 is FQNEAQ (reference sequence). CDR3 loop: CASSRLQGIQETQYF. The DNA for the CDR3 is TGTGCCAGCAGCCGCTTACAGGGGATCCAAGAGACCCAGTACTTC.

There are many counts of this clonotype. The J gene is TRBJ1-2, the V gene TRBV20-1; D is unresolved. This CDR3 comprises 13 residues. From germline, CDR1 is DFQATT and CDR2 SNEGSKA (reference sequence). Trimming pared 3 bases from V and 3 bases from J, leaving 11 bases between. The CDR3 loop reads CSASKGGYYGYTF. Written as DNA, the CDR3 is TGCAGTGCTAGTAAGGGCGGGTACTATGGCTACACCTTC.

This clonotype was observed many times. The chain is built from TRBV20-1 and TRBJ1-3; no reliable D call. V was pared by 5 bases and J by 1 base, with 12 bases between. Per the germline V gene, CDR1 is DFQATT and CDR2 is SNEGSKA (reference sequence). The CDR3 length is 14 residues. CDR3 sequence: CSARHRESGNTIYF. The CDR3 DNA reads TGCAGTGCTCGCCACCGGGAATCTGGAAACACCATATATTTT.

A few counts support this clonotype. The genes are TRBV7-9 and TRBJ2-2, with D unclear. The CDR3 extends over 19 amino acids. CDR1 SEHNR and CDR2 FQNEAQ come from the germline V gene (reference sequence). V lost 9 bases, J lost 4 bases, and 30 bases lay in between. CDR3 loop: CASNHAPPVEWLGTGELFF. CDR3 DNA: TGTGCCAGTAACCACGCCCCCCCCGTTGAGTGGTTGGGCACCGGGGAGCTGTTTTTT.

This clonotype was counted ten times or more. The chain joins TRBV5-1 to TRBJ1-1, with a tentative D call TRBD1 (5 bases). Trimming pared 5 bases from V and 7 bases from J, leaving 15 bases between. The germline CDR1 and CDR2 sequences are SGHRS and YFSETQ. The CDR3 runs 13 residues. The CDR3 spells CASRGDGGIEAFF. The CDR3 DNA is TGCGCCAGCAGGGGGGATGGAGGAATTGAAGCTTTCTTT.